Listed below are T cell receptor beta chains from one sample, sequenced in a study of CD8 T cells in Susac syndrome. One entry per CDR3 protein results from TCRdb running MiXCR on the immunoSEQ multiplex PCR reads. The sample holds some 120,000 distinct CDR3 sequences, about nine tenths seen once. Sequencing used CD4+ T cells from PBMCs. These TCRs come from a human donor in good health. The CDR3 runs from the conserved cysteine through the conserved F or W. D genes are given only for firm matches. Clone size is given for some rows only: seen once, a few or many times, or a class if the clone is expanded.

>TRBV19|TRBJ2-3|-|-
CASTYTGTDTQYF
TGTGCCAGTACCTACACTGGGACAGATACGCAGTATTTT
>TRBV5-6|TRBJ2-5|-|-
CASSYREIRQEQETQYF
TGTGCCAGCAGCTACCGGGAGATAAGACAGGAACAGGAGACCCAGTACTTC
>TRBV18|TRBJ1-2|-|once
CASHTNLGSDYGYTF
TGTGCCAGCCATACGAACCTTGGGTCGGACTATGGCTACACCTTC
>TRBV7-2|TRBJ2-1|TRBD2|-
CASSPLRGGYNEQFF
TGTGCCAGCAGCCCCCTTCGCGGGGGATACAATGAGCAGTTCTTC
>TRBV9|TRBJ2-1|-|-
CASSVAGTTNNEQFF
TGTGCCAGCAGCGTAGCCGGGACGACGAACAATGAGCAGTTCTTC
>TRBV4-3|TRBJ2-7|TRBD2|-
CASSPRASGETYEQYF
TGCGCCAGCAGCCCCAGAGCTAGCGGTGAGACTTACGAGCAGTACTTC
>TRBV18|TRBJ2-3|TRBD1|-
CASSLTGADTDTQYF
TGTGCCAGCTCATTGACAGGGGCTGACACAGATACGCAGTATTTT
>TRBV6-5|TRBJ2-7|TRBD2|-
CASSPKRESSYEQYF
TGTGCCAGCAGCCCTAAGCGGGAGAGCTCCTACGAGCAGTACTTC
>TRBV7-2|TRBJ1-3|-|-
CASGPFQGSGNTIYF
TGTGCCAGCGGCCCGTTCCAGGGATCTGGAAACACCATATATTTT
>TRBV7-9|TRBJ1-2|TRBD1|-
CVSSLGGLQGPNYGYTF
TGTGTCAGCAGCTTAGGGGGGCTACAGGGGCCCAACTATGGCTACACCTTC
>TRBV19|TRBJ1-2|-|-
CASTFGVTGNSYGYTF
TGTGCCAGTACCTTTGGAGTCACCGGAAACAGCTATGGCTACACCTTC
>TRBV7-8|TRBJ1-2|-|few
CASSLAVGYGYTF
TGTGCCAGCAGCTTAGCGGTGGGCTATGGCTACACCTTC
>TRBV29-1|TRBJ2-1|TRBD2|-
CSETRLAGVGEQFF
TGCAGCGAGACCAGACTAGCGGGCGTGGGTGAGCAGTTCTTC
>TRBV9|TRBJ2-5|TRBD1|-
CASSALDRAGYQETQYF
TGTGCCAGCAGCGCCCTAGACAGGGCCGGCTACCAAGAGACCCAGTACTTC
>TRBV6-4|TRBJ2-3|TRBD2|-
CASSETSEVRTDTQYF
TGTGCCAGCAGTGAAACTAGCGAGGTCCGCACAGATACGCAGTATTTT
>TRBV28|TRBJ1-6|-|-
CASLGDSPLHF
TGTGCCAGCTTGGGGGATTCACCCCTCCACTTT
>TRBV7-2|TRBJ2-5|-|-
CASRPTGLETQYF
TGTGCCAGCAGACCAACAGGGTTGGAGACCCAGTACTTC
>TRBV25-1|TRBJ1-3|-|-
CASSQIGSAGNTIYF
TGTGCCAGCAGTCAGATAGGATCGGCGGGAAACACCATATATTTT
>TRBV19|TRBJ2-3|TRBD2|-
CASSDLAGATDTQYF
TGTGCCAGTAGCGACCTAGCGGGGGCCACAGATACGCAGTATTTT
>TRBV13|TRBJ1-1|-|once
CASLSGGRDTEAFF
TGTGCCAGCCTTTCGGGGGGGCGGGACACTGAAGCTTTCTTT
>TRBV29-1|TRBJ1-2|-|-
CSVVEGTNYGYTF
TGCAGCGTTGTCGAGGGAACCAACTATGGCTACACCTTC
>TRBV4-2|TRBJ2-7|TRBD2|-
CASSQAAAAGVYEQYF
TGTGCCAGCAGCCAAGCCGCGGCAGCGGGAGTCTACGAGCAGTACTTC
>TRBV12-3/TRBV12-4|TRBJ2-2|-|-
CASSPRDLVTGELFF
TGTGCCAGCAGTCCCCGGGACCTTGTCACCGGGGAGCTGTTTTTT
>TRBV18|TRBJ2-2|-|once
CASRSGVNTGELFF
TGTGCCAGCAGATCAGGGGTGAACACCGGGGAGCTGTTTTTT
>TRBV29-1|TRBJ1-1|-|-
CSSDLLGGTEAFF
TGCAGCTCGGACCTGTTGGGTGGAACTGAAGCTTTCTTT
>TRBV9|TRBJ2-7|TRBD2|-
CASSVGGSPYEQYF
TGTGCCAGCAGCGTAGGCGGGAGCCCCTACGAGCAGTACTTC
>TRBV12-3/TRBV12-4|TRBJ2-2|TRBD1|-
CASSSRTGVSGELFF
TGTGCCAGCAGTTCCAGGACAGGGGTTTCCGGGGAGCTGTTTTTT
>TRBV5-1|TRBJ1-1|-|-
CASSLPTPDTEAFF
TGCGCCAGCAGCTTACCAACGCCGGACACTGAAGCTTTCTTT
>TRBV6-5|TRBJ1-2|-|-
CASSYSGRVNYGYTF
TGTGCCAGCAGTTACTCAGGCAGGGTTAACTATGGCTACACCTTC
>TRBV3-1|TRBJ2-5|TRBD2|-
CASSHGLAKETQYF
TGTGCCAGCAGCCACGGACTAGCGAAAGAGACCCAGTACTTC
>TRBV6-6|TRBJ1-5|TRBD1|-
CASRVQGDQPQHF
TGTGCCAGCAGGGTCCAGGGGGATCAGCCCCAGCATTTT
>TRBV7-2|TRBJ2-2|-|-
CASSLKGGTGELFF
TGTGCCAGCAGCTTAAAAGGGGGAACCGGGGAGCTGTTTTTT
>TRBV20-1|TRBJ1-1|-|-
CSAPQGLTPEAFF
TGCAGTGCCCCACAGGGACTAACTCCTGAAGCTTTCTTT